What follows describes a single T cell receptor beta chain. RNA, once extracted, was reverse transcribed into cDNA for use as the sequencing template. Repertoires were generated with immunoSEQ multiplex PCR, while TCRdb's copy carries only in-frame clones and drops some. The sample lists about 110,000 clones, 84% seen once, with over 20% in the top ten. The sample belongs to a study of CD8+ T cells in alopecia areata. Treatment: oral pan-JAK inhibitor, 5-10 mg twice daily. The CDR3 has 15 amino acids. The V gene's germline CDR1 is SGHDN and CDR2 FVKESK. V was cut by 6 bases and J by 6 bases, with 18 bases left in between.

The genes are TRBV14 and TRBJ2-1; D is possibly TRBD2 (6 bases). This sample comprised CD8+ T cells sorted from blood, obtained at week 24, from a patient treated with tofacitinib. The origin of this receptor is a human donor with alopecia areata. CDR3: CASRAGSGSFNEQFF. CDR3 DNA: TGTGCCAGCAGGGCAGGGAGCGGGTCGTTCAATGAGCAGTTCTTC.